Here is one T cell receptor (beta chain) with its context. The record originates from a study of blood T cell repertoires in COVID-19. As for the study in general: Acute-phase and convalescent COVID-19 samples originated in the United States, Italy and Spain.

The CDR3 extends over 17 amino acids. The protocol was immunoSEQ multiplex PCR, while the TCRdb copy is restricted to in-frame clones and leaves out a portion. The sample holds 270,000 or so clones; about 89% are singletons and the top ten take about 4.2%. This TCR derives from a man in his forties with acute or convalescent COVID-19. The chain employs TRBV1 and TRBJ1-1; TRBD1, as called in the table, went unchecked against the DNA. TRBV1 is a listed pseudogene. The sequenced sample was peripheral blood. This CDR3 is CTSSQVRDSFMNTEAFF. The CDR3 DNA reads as TGCACCAGCAGCCAAGTCAGGGACAGCTTCATGAACACTGAAGCTTTCTTT.